This is a list of T cell receptor beta chains from one sample in a study of blood T cell repertoires in COVID-19. Repertoires were generated with immunoSEQ multiplex PCR, while TCRdb's copy carries only in-frame clones and drops some. The table shows 490,000 or so clones, with approximately 87% occurring only once. Sequencing used PBMCs or T cells enriched from blood (not recorded which). Receptors were obtained from a woman between 35 and 50 years old who had recovered from COVID-19. Each CDR3 is given with its conserved first and last residue. The order of the fields is CDR3 protein, CDR3 DNA, V gene, D gene, J gene, clone size. The D gene is left open where the match is weak. Size is stated for part of the rows, as once, few or many counts, or as a class when the clone is expanded.

CASSYNRVTNEKLFF TGTGCCAGCAGTTATAACAGGGTTACTAATGAAAAACTGTTTTTT TRBV2 NA TRBJ1-4 NA
CSAETDKAYGYTF TGCAGCGCTGAAACGGACAAGGCCTATGGCTACACCTTC TRBV29-1 NA TRBJ1-2 NA
CASGTGVYEQYF TGTGCCAGTGGAACAGGGGTCTACGAGCAGTACTTC TRBV19 TRBD1 TRBJ2-7 NA
CASSQDRQIYEQYF TGCGCCAGCAGCCAAGACAGGCAGATCTACGAGCAGTACTTC TRBV4-1 NA TRBJ2-7 few
CASSQRVFLETQYF TGCGCCAGCAGCCAACGGGTATTCCTAGAGACCCAGTACTTC TRBV4-1 NA TRBJ2-5 NA
CASSGATSGQETQYF TGTGCCAGCAGTGGAGCGACTAGCGGCCAAGAGACCCAGTACTTC TRBV2 TRBD2 TRBJ2-5 NA
CASSPRSSYNEQFF TGTGCCAGCAGTCCCCGTTCCTCCTACAATGAGCAGTTCTTC TRBV27 NA TRBJ2-1 NA
CASSEEGQGSAGYTF TGTGCCAGCAGTGAAGAAGGACAGGGATCCGCTGGCTACACCTTC TRBV2 TRBD1 TRBJ1-2 once
CASSFSIRQGLRNEQFF TGTGCCAGTAGTTTCAGTATTAGACAGGGGCTACGGAATGAGCAGTTCTTC TRBV19 TRBD1 TRBJ2-1 NA
CASSLAPGSEQYF TGTGCCAGCAGCTTAGCGCCAGGAAGCGAGCAGTACTTC TRBV7-6 NA TRBJ2-7 NA
CASSLAGGLETQYF TGCGCCAGCAGTTTAGCGGGAGGGTTAGAGACCCAGTACTTC TRBV5-1 TRBD2 TRBJ2-5 once
CASLGSTEAFF TGTGCCAGTCTCGGGTCCACTGAAGCTTTCTTT TRBV19 NA TRBJ1-1 few
CASSQDLLRGSWNEQFF TGCGCCAGCAGCCAAGATTTATTACGCGGGAGCTGGAATGAGCAGTTCTTC TRBV4-1 TRBD2 TRBJ2-1 NA
CASSPLQGVTEAFF TGTGCCAGCTCACCACTCCAGGGTGTGACTGAAGCTTTCTTT TRBV18 NA TRBJ1-1 NA
CASSVSGQTTFNYGYTF TGTGCCAGCAGCGTCTCGGGACAGACAACCTTTAACTATGGCTACACCTTC TRBV9 TRBD1 TRBJ1-2 NA
CASSRTSGRAPGEQYF TGTGCCAGCAGCCGGACTAGCGGGAGGGCGCCGGGGGAGCAGTACTTC TRBV6-8 TRBD2 TRBJ2-7 NA
CASSLSSGSYEQYF TGTGCCAGCAGCTTATCTAGCGGGAGTTACGAGCAGTACTTC TRBV7-8 TRBD2 TRBJ2-7 many
CATSDFDSTSTDTQYF TGTGCCACCAGTGATTTTGACTCTACTAGCACAGATACGCAGTATTTT TRBV24-1 NA TRBJ2-3 NA
CASSLDIRFTGELFF TGTGCCAGCAGCTTGGACATCCGATTCACCGGGGAGCTGTTTTTT TRBV11-2 NA TRBJ2-2 NA
CASSPGTQNTIYF TGTGCCAGTAGTCCCGGGACTCAAAACACCATATATTTT TRBV19 NA TRBJ1-3 NA
CASGSVYGYTF TGTGCTAGTGGAAGCGTCTATGGCTACACCTTC TRBV12-5 NA TRBJ1-2 NA
CASSRGDSYSPLHF TGTGCCAGCAGCCGTGGGGACAGTTATTCACCCCTCCACTTT TRBV5-6 TRBD1 TRBJ1-6 few
CASSVGQSTDTQYF TGTGCCAGCAGCGTAGGGCAGAGCACAGATACGCAGTATTTT TRBV9 NA TRBJ2-3 few
CASSRAPLPAGELFF TGTGCCAGTAGTAGAGCACCCCTACCTGCAGGGGAGCTGTTTTTT TRBV19 NA TRBJ2-2 NA
CASSVLSTDTQYF TGTGCCAGCAGCGTCCTTAGCACAGATACGCAGTATTTT TRBV7-2 NA TRBJ2-3 NA
CASSRGPSGSSYNEQFF TGTGCCAGCAGCCGCGGGCCATCCGGGAGCTCCTACAATGAGCAGTTCTTC TRBV14 NA TRBJ2-1 once
CASSAGPTLTINYGYTF TGCGCCAGCAGCGCGGGACCGACTCTTACGATTAACTATGGCTACACCTTC TRBV5-1 NA TRBJ1-2 NA
CASSGNRGSLNTEAFF TGCGCCAGCAGCGGAAACAGGGGGTCGTTGAACACTGAAGCTTTCTTT TRBV5-1 TRBD1 TRBJ1-1 NA
CASSLRSSAASYEQYF TGTGCCAGCAGCTTGCGGTCCAGCGCCGCTTCCTACGAGCAGTACTTC TRBV5-4 NA TRBJ2-7 NA
CASSHSRGRGNTIYF TGTGCCAGCAGCCATTCAAGGGGGCGTGGAAACACCATATATTTT TRBV7-2 TRBD1 TRBJ1-3 NA
CASSLGGKRNQPQHF TGTGCCAGCAGTTTAGGGGGGAAGCGCAATCAGCCCCAGCATTTT TRBV27 NA TRBJ1-5 few
CASSVSYEQYF TGTGCCAGCAGTGTATCCTACGAGCAGTACTTC TRBV2 NA TRBJ2-7 once
CASSQGLGGGTEAFF TGTGCCAGCAGCCAAGGGTTGGGAGGGGGCACTGAAGCTTTCTTT TRBV14 NA TRBJ1-1 NA
CASSYSYGESSPLHF TGTGCCAGCAGTTACTCGTACGGGGAAAGTTCACCCCTCCACTTT TRBV6-5 NA TRBJ1-6 NA
CAWMKDRLYTEAFF TGTGCCTGGATGAAGGACAGGTTATACACTGAAGCTTTCTTT TRBV30 TRBD1 TRBJ1-1 NA
CATSAGLAENTEQYF TGTGCCACCAGTGCCGGACTAGCGGAAAATACCGAGCAGTACTTC TRBV24-1 TRBD2 TRBJ2-7 NA
CATSDNRQGVYEQYF TGTGCCACCAGTGACAATAGACAGGGGGTTTACGAGCAGTACTTC TRBV24-1 TRBD1 TRBJ2-7 NA
CASSQAPGTRRTQYF TGTGCCAGCAGCCAAGCCCCCGGGACTAGGAGGACGCAGTATTTT TRBV7-2 TRBD2 TRBJ2-3 NA
CASTAYQGNTEAFF TGTGCCAGCACGGCTTACCAGGGGAACACTGAAGCTTTCTTT TRBV7-2 NA TRBJ1-1 NA
CASSLGLAGGETQYF TGCGCCAGCAGCTTGGGTCTAGCGGGGGGGGAGACCCAGTACTTC TRBV5-1 TRBD2 TRBJ2-5 once
CAISESGDYTEAFF TGTGCCATCAGTGAGTCTGGGGACTACACTGAAGCTTTCTTT TRBV10-3 NA TRBJ1-1 NA
CASSFQGARYGYTF TGTGCCAGCAGCTTTCAGGGGGCGCGCTATGGCTACACCTTC TRBV7-9 TRBD1 TRBJ1-2 NA
CASSPGQGTEQFF TGTGCCAGCTCACCCGGACAGGGGACTGAGCAGTTCTTC TRBV18 TRBD1 TRBJ2-1 NA
CASSFWTGGSYEQYF TGTGCCAGCAGCTTCTGGACAGGGGGTTCCTACGAGCAGTACTTC TRBV7-9 TRBD1 TRBJ2-7 few
CASSQTGANTEAFF TGTGCCAGTAGCCAGACAGGGGCCAACACTGAAGCTTTCTTT TRBV19 TRBD1 TRBJ1-1 NA
CASSQDRTGGEKLFF TGCGCCAGCAGCCAAGATCGAACGGGTGGAGAAAAACTGTTTTTT TRBV4-3 NA TRBJ1-4 NA
CASSPSGQGASNEQFF TGTGCCAGCAGTCCGTCGGGACAGGGGGCTAGCAATGAGCAGTTCTTC TRBV27 TRBD1 TRBJ2-1 NA
CASSFIVMGGGPGRVDTQYF TGTGCCAGCAGCTTTATAGTAATGGGTGGCGGGCCAGGGAGGGTGGATACGCAGTATTTT TRBV5-5 TRBD2 TRBJ2-3 NA
CASSQERRFSYNSPLHF TGTGCCAGCAGCCAAGAGAGGCGGTTCTCCTATAATTCACCCCTCCACTTT TRBV3-1/TRBV3-2 NA TRBJ1-6 NA
CASSYWSGTGNTIYF TGTGCCAGCAGTTACTGGAGCGGAACTGGAAACACCATATATTTT TRBV6-5 NA TRBJ1-3 NA
CATSDSRTSPYEQYF TGTGCCACCAGTGACTCCCGGACTAGTCCGTACGAGCAGTACTTC TRBV24-1 TRBD2 TRBJ2-7 NA
CASSGRTGGTMNTEAFF TGCGCCAGCAGCGGGAGGACAGGGGGAACAATGAACACTGAAGCTTTCTTT TRBV4-3 TRBD1 TRBJ1-1 NA
CASSNWTREAKKLFF TGTGCCAGCAGCAACTGGACAAGGGAGGCGAAAAAACTGTTTTTT TRBV21-1 NA TRBJ1-4 NA
CASSPTIRGSVTDTQYF TGTGCCAGCAGTCCGACAATACGGGGATCGGTAACAGATACGCAGTATTTT TRBV7-9 NA TRBJ2-3 NA
CASSYTTVNVGYTF TGTGCCAGCAGTTATACGACAGTTAACGTTGGCTACACCTTC TRBV6-2/TRBV6-3 NA TRBJ1-2 once
CASSPRRSRDTEAFF TGTGCCAGCTCGCCTCGGAGGAGTCGGGACACTGAAGCTTTCTTT TRBV11-3 NA TRBJ1-1 once
CASSTRLFRYGYTF TGTGCCAGTAGCACCAGACTATTTCGATATGGCTACACCTTC TRBV19 NA TRBJ1-2 NA